The clone carrying this T cell receptor (beta chain) appeared once. Its antigen is as yet unknown. The data were taken from a study of cytomegalovirus exposure and HLA in healthy donors. PCR involved 60 Vbeta and 13 Jbeta primers. Libraries were prepared by immunoSEQ multiplex PCR; TCRdb keeps only in-frame clonotypes and omits some of them. The sample holds 150,000 to 200,000 clones, around 87% seen once. General study findings and limits: The majority of CMV-associated TCR beta chains were reported as apparently HLA-restricted in a later analysis.

What was sequenced was PBMCs. The sequence was obtained from a woman under 30 in good health and CMV-seronegative.

This chain's CDR3 is CASSYHRGPNTEAFF. For the CDR3, the DNA is TGTGCCAGCAGTTACCACAGGGGGCCGAACACTGAAGCTTTCTTT. This chain links TRBV6-5 with TRBJ1-1, with 9 bases matching TRBD1. Germline trimming cut 2 bases from V and 1 base from J; bases unmatched to any gene: 2. The CDR3 loop spans 15 amino acids. Germline lookup yields CDR1 MNHEY and CDR2 SVGAGI.